The 18 T cell receptor beta chains presented below share a single source sample, sequenced in a study of HIV-infected patients and healthy controls. The repertoire came from unfractionated whole blood and reflected all unsorted peripheral T cells. Alpha and beta constant-region primers primed reverse transcription of 400 to 500 ng RNA. Using multiplexing indices, alpha and beta chain libraries were generated apart by chain-specific third strand synthesis. TCRdb re-analysed the 5' RACE reads in MiXCR, keeping a single row per CDR3 protein. The sample contains approximately 11,000 distinct CDR3 sequences, less than 6.5% of which appear only once. Sequencing input: blood. The origin of the receptors is an adult in good health.

Sample share makes this clonotype medium-sized (0.01 to 0.1%). Here the CDR3 reads CASRDPGQGGQPQHF. The DNA for the CDR3 is TGTGCCAGCAGAGACCCGGGACAGGGAGGGCAGCCCCAGCATTTT. This chain joins TRBV6-1 and TRBJ1-5; 9 nucleotides match TRBD1. This CDR3 has 15 amino acids. V shed 6 bases and J 7 bases; nucleotides not matched to a gene: 10. Germline V gene data show CDR1 as MNHNS and CDR2 as SASEGT.

This clonotype was counted a few times. This chain uses TRBV7-9 with TRBJ2-1; no firm D call. V was clipped by 5 bases and J by 5 bases, with 13 bases between them. The CDR3 runs to 14 residues. Germline lookup yields CDR1 SEHNR and CDR2 FQNEAQ (reference sequence). The CDR3 sequence is CASSPSQVNNEQFF. CDR3 DNA: TGTGCCAGCAGCCCGAGTCAGGTGAACAATGAGCAGTTCTTC.

This clonotype was observed many times. J is TRBJ2-6 and V is TRBV20-1; no firm D call. Germline CDR1 and CDR2: DFQATT and SNEGSKA (reference sequence). CDR3 length: 14 amino acids. V gave up 5 bases and J gave up 2 bases, with 10 bases separating them. CDR3 sequence reads: CSAEVQTGANVLTF. For the CDR3, the DNA is TGCAGTGCTGAGGTACAGACTGGGGCCAACGTCCTGACTTTC.

There are many counts of this clonotype. The rearrangement uses TRBV12-3 or TRBV12-4 and TRBJ1-2, with TRBD1 identical over 9 bases. The junction had 6 bases not matched to a gene; V was cut back by 7 bases and J by 3 bases. This CDR3 is 14 amino acids long. CDR3 DNA sequence: TGTGCCAGCAATAACAGGGGGCTTGACTATGGCTACACCTTC. It specifies CASNNRGLDYGYTF.

This clonotype was seen only a few times. The chain is built from TRBV19 and TRBJ2-3, with D possibly matching TRBD2 (5 bases). The CDR3 sequence is 15 residues long. V lost 1 base and J lost 8, with 16 bases in between. CDR1 and CDR2 from the germline V gene are LNHDA and SQIVND (reference sequence). The CDR3 bases are TGTGCCAGTAGTATAGGGGCGGCCTTCGGGGTTACGCAGTATTTT. Translation: CASSIGAAFGVTQYF. The entire variable domain, with the rest obtained from reference TRBV19 and TRBJ2-3, is as follows: DGGITQSPKYLFRKEGQNVTLSCEQNLNHDAMYWYRQDPGQGLRLIYYSQIVNDFQKGDIAEGYSVSREKKESFPLTVTSAQKNPTAFYLCASSIGAAFGVTQYFGPGTRLTVL.

The chain links TRBV27 to TRBJ2-2; D remains ambiguous. Germline V lookup: CDR1 MNHEY, CDR2 SMNVEV (reference sequence). The CDR3 length is 14 residues. The V and J ends lost 2 bases and 5 bases respectively, with 9 bases between them. The CDR3 loop is CASSLAPGTGELFF. The CDR3 nucleotides are TGTGCCAGCAGTTTAGCCCCCGGAACCGGGGAGCTGTTTTTT.

This clonotype is classed as medium-sized (0.01 to 0.1%). This chain joins TRBV19 and TRBJ1-5; no firm D call. CDR1 is LNHDA and CDR2 is SQIVND in the germline V gene (reference sequence). CDR3 length equals 15 residues. V shed 3 bases and J shed 10 bases, with 19 bases lying between them. CDR3 in DNA: TGTGCCAGTAGTATCCCCACAGATTCAAATAATCCCCAGCATTTT. Its translation is CASSIPTDSNNPQHF.

This clonotype was recorded at least ten times. The chain uses TRBV6-5 and TRBJ2-5; TRBD2 might be the D (6 bases). The V end lost 2 bases, the J end lost 2 bases, and 9 bases lay between the germline ends. Germline CDR1 reads MNHEY; CDR2 reads SVGAGI. This CDR3 region has 14 residues. CDR3: CASSYGEAQETQYF. The DNA of the CDR3 is TGTGCCAGCAGTTACGGGGAGGCGCAAGAGACCCAGTACTTC.

This clonotype was detected many times. This chain uses TRBV12-3 or TRBV12-4 with TRBJ2-3, with D tentatively TRBD2 (6 bases). V lost 8 bases and J 7 bases, leaving 13 bases between the germline ends. CDR3 length equals 12 residues. CDR3 nucleotides: TGTGCCAGCTCCAAAGGGACTCATACGCAGTATTTT. This sequence encodes CASSKGTHTQYF.

This clonotype was counted at least ten times. The chain recombines TRBV29-1 with TRBJ2-7; a weak D match, TRBD2 (7 bases). Per the germline V gene, CDR1 is SQVTM and CDR2 is ANQGSEA. The V and J ends lost 5 bases and 2 bases respectively, with 16 bases between them. The CDR3 spans 14 residues. The CDR3 protein is CSVYDSGGPYEQYF. The CDR3, as DNA: TGCAGCGTTTATGACTCGGGGGGCCCCTACGAGCAGTACTTC.

This clonotype ranks as medium-sized. The rearrangement joins TRBV15 to TRBJ2-4; D gene ambiguous. Germline lookup yields CDR1 LNHNV and CDR2 YYDKDF (reference sequence). V lost 2 bases to trimming and J lost 6 bases, with 14 bases between them. The CDR3 contains 15 residues. CDR3 bases: TGTGCCACCAGCAGATACGCCTCGAATCTAAACATTCAGTACTTC. It codes for CATSRYASNLNIQYF.

This clonotype was seen repeatedly, ten times or more. The chain employs TRBV14 and TRBJ1-2; D may be TRBD1 (5 bases). This CDR3 spans 15 amino acids. Germline values: CDR1 SGHDN, CDR2 FVKESK. The germline V and J ends were trimmed by 4 bases and 2 bases, with 14 bases remaining between them. CDR3 DNA sequence: TGTGCCAGCAGCCGAACAGTGACAGCAAACTATGGCTACACCTTC. Its translation is CASSRTVTANYGYTF.

This clonotype was detected ten times or more. This chain uses TRBV7-8 with TRBJ1-1; D not certain. The CDR3 is 11 amino acids. Germline assignment: CDR1 SGHVS and CDR2 FQNEAQ. Trimming pared 2 bases from V and 11 bases from J, leaving 9 bases between. The CDR3 nucleotides read TGTGCCAGCAGCTTATCGGTACGGGCTTTCTTT. Translating it yields CASSLSVRAFF. The full variable domain, with the rest looked up from reference TRBV7-8 and TRBJ1-1, is GAGVSQSPRYKVAKRGQDVALRCDPISGHVSLFWYQQALGQGPEFLTYFQNEAQLDKSGLPSDRFFAERPEGSVSTLKIQRTQQEDSAVYLCASSLSVRAFFGQGTRLTVV.

This clonotype was counted many times. The V gene is TRBV10-3, the J gene TRBJ2-4, with 7 bases that match TRBD2. The V gene's germline CDR1 is ENHRY and CDR2 SYGVKD. This CDR3 is built from 16 residues. V lost 0 bases, J lost 1 base, and 3 bases stayed unmatched. CDR3 bases: TGTGCCATCAGTGAGTCTAGCGGGCTCGCCAAAAACATTCAGTACTTC. It translates to CAISESSGLAKNIQYF.

The chain couples TRBV3-1 to TRBJ1-5, with TRBD1 matching over 7 bases. The CDR3 totals 14 residues. From germline, CDR1 is LGHDT and CDR2 YNNKEL (reference sequence). With V trimmed by 4 bases and J by 7 bases, 7 bases remained unmatched. CDR3 residues: CASSRQGNGQPQHF. The CDR3 DNA sequence: TGTGCCAGCAGCCGACAGGGAAACGGGCAGCCCCAGCATTTT.

This clonotype rates as medium-sized. V and J are TRBV27 and TRBJ2-3; 12 nucleotides align to TRBD2. The V gene end was trimmed by 6 bases and the J gene end by 3 bases; junction bases not matched to a gene: 7. The CDR3 consists of 16 residues. Germline assignment: CDR1 MNHEY and CDR2 SMNVEV (reference sequence). CDR3 region: CASRVTSGGPTDTQYF. In DNA form, the CDR3 reads TGTGCCAGCAGGGTGACTAGCGGGGGCCCTACAGATACGCAGTATTTT.

This clonotype qualifies as medium-sized (0.01 to 0.1%). This chain connects TRBV11-3 to TRBJ1-1; D gene ambiguous. This CDR3 has 13 residues. Germline-derived CDR1 and CDR2 are SGHNT and YENEEA. With 0 bases removed from V and 4 bases from J, the gap between germline ends came to 6 bases. The chain's CDR3 is CASSLDPGTEAFF. In nucleotides, the CDR3 is TGTGCCAGCAGCTTAGATCCCGGCACTGAAGCTTTCTTT.

This clonotype was seen many times. The rearrangement links TRBV6-6 to TRBJ1-2, with unresolved D. The CDR3 totals 15 residues. The V end lost 7 bases, the J end lost 0 bases, and 15 bases lay between the germline ends. Looked up from germline, CDR1 is MNHNY and CDR2 is SVGAGI (reference sequence). CDR3 sequence reads: CASIGTASSNYGYTF. CDR3 sequence (DNA): TGTGCCAGCATCGGAACAGCTTCTTCTAACTATGGCTACACCTTC.